These 27 T cell receptor beta chains came from one sample sequenced in a study of human T cells and chemical hapten exposure. The library attached unique molecular identifiers to individual cDNA molecules. TCRdb re-called the reads with MiXCR, one entry per CDR3 protein. Here the sample spans about 3,500 distinct CDR3 sequences, 45% to 50% being singletons. Regarding treatment: therapeutic diphenylcyclopropenone sensitization with weekly scalp DPC. The sequenced sample was whole blood, obtained before DPC sensitization or 2, 6, or about 24 weeks after (not recorded which). All receptors derive from an adult with alopecia areata. Some clones in this sample may be carry-over from other donors' samples. This table probably holds off-target reads from a library built for another chain.

The chain carries TRBV2 and TRBJ2-2; 8 nucleotides align to TRBD2. The ends lost 4 bases at V and 0 bases at J; junction bases unmatched: 1. CDR3 length equals 15 residues. Germline CDR1 reads SNHLY; CDR2 reads FYNNEI. The CDR3 sequence: CASSGLASNTGELFF. The DNA for the CDR3 is TGTGCCAGCAGTGGACTAGCGTCGAACACCGGGGAGCTGTTTTTT.

This clonotype was counted between two and nine times. The CDR3 here is CAILQQEISGNTIYF. As DNA, the CDR3 is TGTGCCATCCTCCAACAGGAGATCTCTGGAAACACCATATATTTT. V and J are TRBV10-3 and TRBJ1-3; perhaps TRBD1 as D (5 bases). The CDR3 contains 15 residues. The germline V gene has CDR1 ENHRY and CDR2 SYGVKD. V was clipped by 8 bases and J by 0 bases, with 14 bases between them.

The rearrangement uses TRBV6-2 or TRBV6-3 and TRBJ2-3; possible D gene TRBD1, 5 bases. Germline lookup yields CDR1 MNHEY and CDR2 SVGEGT. The V and J ends lost 7 bases and 7 bases respectively, with 15 bases between them. This CDR3 is 13 amino acids long. CDR3 protein: CASTSGGAYTQYF. In nucleotides, the CDR3 is TGTGCCAGCACATCGGGTGGGGCATATACGCAGTATTTT.

This clonotype occurred a few times. The rearrangement joins TRBV3-1 to TRBJ2-7; 7 positions agree with TRBD2. The length of the CDR3 is 13 residues. With 1 base clipped from V and 7 bases from J, the junction kept 4 bases outside the gene matches. Germline V gives CDR1 LGHDT, CDR2 YNNKEL (reference sequence). CDR3: CASSQGAGVEQYF. DNA for the CDR3: TGTGCCAGCAGCCAAGGTGCGGGGGTGGAGCAGTACTTC.

This chain uses TRBV7-3 with TRBJ2-7; D remains unclear. CDR1 is SGHTA and CDR2 is FQGTGA in the germline V gene. V lost 5 bases and J 0 bases, leaving 5 bases between the germline ends. The length of the CDR3 is 12 residues. This CDR3 reads CASSPSSYEQYF. The CDR3 nucleotides read TGTGCCAGCAGCCCCAGCTCCTACGAGCAGTACTTC.

This clonotype was detected only a few times. The chain employs TRBV6-1 and TRBJ1-4; no definite D call. Germline CDR1 is MNHNS and CDR2 is SASEGT. Between the trimmed V and J ends, which lost 4 bases and 3 bases, there was a span of 12 bases. CDR3 length equals 15 residues. In nucleotides, the CDR3 is TGTGCCAGCAGTGGGCCGTTGATGGCTAATGAAAAACTGTTTTTT. Residues: CASSGPLMANEKLFF.

The V call is TRBV9, the J call TRBJ2-5; 7 bases are shared with TRBD1. CDR1 SGDLS and CDR2 YYNGEE come from the germline V gene. Losses at the gene ends were 0 bases for V and 2 bases for J; bases not matched to a gene: 4. CDR3 length equals 15 residues. The DNA of the CDR3 is TGTGCCAGCAGCGTAGGGGGACAGATACAAGAGACCCAGTACTTC. Its translation is CASSVGGQIQETQYF.

The chain uses TRBV29-1 and TRBJ2-3; possibly TRBD1 or TRBD2 for D (5 bases each). The CDR3 runs 14 residues. Between the trimmed V and J ends, which lost 7 bases and 2 bases, there was a span of 16 bases. CDR1 is SQVTM, CDR2 ANQGSEA, per germline. The DNA for the CDR3 is TGCAGCGCCGGGGCGGCAGGGCCCACAGATACGCAGTATTTT. As protein: CSAGAAGPTDTQYF.

Only a few counts were recorded for this clonotype. The chain couples TRBV21-1 to TRBJ2-7; TRBD2 is the table's D call and was not checked against the DNA. TRBV21-1 represents a pseudogene. CDR3 length: 14 amino acids. The DNA for the CDR3 is TGTGCCAGCAGCTTCCGGACTTTCAGGCACGAGCAGTACTTC. Amino acids: CASSFRTFRHEQYF.

In its sample, this clonotype was seen a few times. J is TRBJ2-3 and V is TRBV6-5; D unresolved. V lost 4 bases and J lost 5, with 10 bases in between. Germline V gene sequence: CDR1 MNHEY, CDR2 SVGAGI. The CDR3 spans 13 residues. For the CDR3, the DNA is TGTGCCAGCAGTTTCAACATTAGAGATACGCAGTATTTT. This translates into CASSFNIRDTQYF.

This sequence joins TRBV30 and TRBJ2-5; D not resolved. Trimming cost V 4 bases and J 5 bases, with 11 bases left between them. CDR3 length: 12 amino acids. Germline lookup yields CDR1 GTSNPN and CDR2 SVGIG (reference sequence). Written as DNA, the CDR3 is TGTGCCTGGAACGGCCCCCAGGAGACCCAGTACTTC. It yields the protein CAWNGPQETQYF.

This chain joins TRBV1 and TRBJ2-3. TRBV1 is termed a pseudogene. The CDR3 is made up of 13 amino acids. CDR3: CTSSQDWVGNPYF. CDR3 sequence (DNA): TGCACCAGCAGCCAAGATTGGGTCGGTAATCCGTATTTT.

The V call is TRBV6-5, the J call TRBJ2-6; unclear D gene. Trimming took 5 bases from V and 0 from J, leaving 11 bases between them. This CDR3 has 16 residues. Germline assignment: CDR1 MNHEY and CDR2 SVGAGI. The CDR3 DNA reads TGTGCCAGCAGTAGGACGTTCAGCTCTGGGGCCAACGTCCTGACTTTC. Protein: CASSRTFSSGANVLTF.

The genes are TRBV6-6 and TRBJ2-2; D might be TRBD1 (6 bases). Per germline, CDR1 MNHNY and CDR2 SVGAGI (reference sequence). Trimming took 7 bases from V and 1 from J, leaving 13 bases between them. The CDR3 consists of 15 residues. This CDR3 is CASTTGQLNTGELFF. In DNA form, the CDR3 reads TGTGCCAGCACCACTGGACAGTTGAACACCGGGGAGCTGTTTTTT.

Only a few counts were recorded for this clonotype. The CDR3 sequence: CASSGEGKNIQYF. The CDR3 DNA is TGTGCCAGCAGTGGGGAAGGCAAAAACATTCAGTACTTC. The rearrangement uses TRBV12-3 or TRBV12-4 and TRBJ2-4; D gene ambiguous. The CDR3 is 13 residues long. The V end lost 5 bases, the J end lost 3 bases, and 8 bases lay between the germline ends.

The chain combines TRBV18 with TRBJ2-7, with D maybe TRBD2 (5 bases). V lost 5 bases and J lost 1, with 21 bases in between. The CDR3 loop spans 17 amino acids. Germline CDR1 and CDR2: KGHSH and LQKENI. CDR3 coding DNA: TGTGCCAGCTCAGGAAGCGGTTGGGGAAGAGATTCCTACGAGCAGTACTTC. This encodes CASSGSGWGRDSYEQYF.

A few counts support this clonotype. The rearrangement uses TRBV5-1 and TRBJ2-3; 9 nucleotides align to TRBD2. Trimming at V came to 1 base and at J to 4 bases, leaving 16 bases not matched to a gene. CDR1 is SGHRS, CDR2 YFSETQ, per germline. This CDR3 region has 19 residues. The CDR3 coding sequence is TGCGCCAGCAGCTTGACCCCGGGGGTAGCGGGGGCGACCGCAGATACGCAGTATTTT. Residues: CASSLTPGVAGATADTQYF.

V is TRBV4-1 and J is TRBJ2-7, with D perhaps matching TRBD1 (5 bases). This CDR3 has 15 residues. Per germline, CDR1 MGHRA and CDR2 YSYEKL. Trimming removed 4 bases at V and 2 bases at J, with 15 bases between. CDR3 bases: TGCGCCAGCAGCCTTGACCAATCCAGGGCCTACGAGCAGTACTTC. It is translated as CASSLDQSRAYEQYF.

The chain joins TRBV9 to TRBJ2-2; D gene unclear. Trimming stripped 6 bases from V and 4 bases from J, with 13 bases between. This CDR3 contains 14 residues. CDR1 is SGDLS and CDR2 is YYNGEE in the germline V gene. DNA of the CDR3: TGTGCCAGCACCCCCTACCCGGTCACCGGGGAGCTGTTTTTT. Translating gives CASTPYPVTGELFF.

The gene calls are TRBV4-2 and TRBJ2-2, with 9 bases lining up with TRBD2. CDR3 length: 15 amino acids. Trimming took 5 bases from V and 5 from J; bases not matched to a gene: 6. Germline assignment: CDR1 LGHNA and CDR2 YNFKEQ. CDR3 nucleotides: TGTGCCAGCAGCGTCGGGCTAGCGGGGACCGGGGAGCTGTTTTTT. Translated: CASSVGLAGTGELFF.

This sequence joins TRBV5-1 and TRBJ2-3, with D unclear. This CDR3 is 17 amino acids long. Germline CDR1 and CDR2: SGHRS and YFSETQ. Trimming removed 3 bases from V and 1 base from J, with 18 bases in between. CDR3 protein: CASSSRKSNSGTDTQYF. CDR3 nucleotide sequence: TGCGCCAGCAGCTCGCGGAAGAGCAATTCTGGCACAGATACGCAGTATTTT.

This clonotype was detected only a few times. This chain links TRBV5-1 with TRBJ2-1, with TRBD1 matching over 10 bases. V lost 3 bases and J lost 7; bases outside the gene matches: 10. The CDR3 has 16 residues. Germline lookup yields CDR1 SGHRS and CDR2 YFSETQ. The DNA of the CDR3 is TGCGCCAGCAGCTCCCGGACAGGGGGTGGTATTAATGAGCAGTTCTTC. Translated: CASSSRTGGGINEQFF.

This clonotype was counted between two and nine times. The CDR3 protein is CASSPGHYLSYEQYF. In DNA, the CDR3 is TGCGCCAGCAGCCCGGGACACTACCTGTCCTACGAGCAGTACTTC. The rearrangement links TRBV10-1 to TRBJ2-7, with D possibly being TRBD1 (6 bases). The CDR3 is 15 residues long. V gave up 6 bases and J gave up 1 base, with 16 bases separating them. The germline CDR1 and CDR2 sequences are WNHNN and SYGVQD (reference sequence).

This chain links TRBV5-1 with TRBJ2-5, with TRBD1 matching over 9 bases. V was pared by 4 bases and J by 6 bases, with 10 bases of the junction left unmatched. Germline V gives CDR1 SGHRS, CDR2 YFSETQ. The CDR3 length is 15 residues. DNA for the CDR3: TGCGCCAGCAGCCCGGGGACAGGGAGTTTGCAGACCCAGTACTTC. This encodes CASSPGTGSLQTQYF.

The chain has TRBV6-2 or TRBV6-3 and TRBJ2-7; 11 bases are shared with TRBD2. Trimming at V came to 2 bases and at J to 2 bases, leaving 5 bases not matched to a gene. Germline lookup yields CDR1 MNHEY and CDR2 SVGEGT. The CDR3 contains 16 residues. DNA for the CDR3: TGTGCCAGCAGTTACGGGGGACTAGCGGCAGCCTACGAGCAGTACTTC. It encodes CASSYGGLAAAYEQYF.

The V call is TRBV3-1, the J call TRBJ2-7; 8 bases map to TRBD2. V lost 7 bases, J lost 5 bases, and 4 bases stayed unmatched. CDR1 and CDR2 from the germline V gene are LGHDT and YNNKEL (reference sequence). CDR3 size: 12 residues. The CDR3: CASTTSGDEQYF. CDR3 DNA sequence: TGTGCCAGCACCACTAGCGGCGACGAGCAGTACTTC.

The chain is built from TRBV12-3 or TRBV12-4 and TRBJ2-6, with D uncertain. The CDR3 contains 13 residues. V lost 5 bases, J lost 0 bases, and 2 bases lay in between. The CDR3: CASSRSGANVLTF. In nucleotides, the CDR3 is TGTGCCAGCAGTCGCTCTGGGGCCAACGTCCTGACTTTC.